This entry lists 5 T cell receptor beta chains sequenced from one sample in a study of blood T cell repertoires in COVID-19. Produced via immunoSEQ multiplex PCR; TCRdb's table is partial and in-frame only. The repertoire includes under 350,000 clones, 85% of them detected once, and 13% sits in the top ten. Sample: peripheral blood. These receptors were collected from a human donor in a cohort sampled during active COVID-19.

The chain recombines TRBV6-2 or TRBV6-3 with TRBJ1-1; TRBD1 agrees at 9 bases. V was clipped by 4 bases and J by 5 bases; unmatched bases: 5. This CDR3 comprises 14 residues. Germline V gene data show CDR1 as MNHEY and CDR2 as SVGEGT. The CDR3: CASSSQGAWTEAFF. DNA for the CDR3: TGTGCCAGCAGTTCACAGGGGGCTTGGACTGAAGCTTTCTTT.

This chain connects TRBV7-7 to TRBJ2-2, with 10 bases lining up with TRBD2. The V gene end was trimmed by 4 bases and the J gene end by 6 bases; junction bases not matched to a gene: 8. The CDR3 has 16 residues. Germline CDR1 is SSHAT and CDR2 is FNYEAQ (reference sequence). The CDR3 protein is CASSSGTSAFAGELFF. CDR3 coding DNA: TGTGCCAGCAGCTCCGGGACTAGCGCCTTCGCCGGGGAGCTGTTTTTT. Full variable domain (outside the CDR3, taken from reference TRBV7-7 and TRBJ2-2): GAGVSQSPRYKVTKRGQDVTLRCDPISSHATLYWYQQALGQGPEFLTYFNYEAQPDKSGLPSDRFSAERPEGSISTLTIQRTEQRDSAMYRCASSSGTSAFAGELFFGEGSRLTVL.

The chain joins TRBV23-1 to TRBJ2-4; TRBD1 matches 11 bases. TRBV23-1 is treated as an ORF (open reading frame) with a function not yet certain. J gave up 15 bases and V 11 bases, and 6 bases lay outside the gene matches. CDR3 length: 10 residues. This CDR3 is CAWTGGARYF. CDR3 nucleotides: TGCGCCTGGACAGGGGGCGCGAGGTACTTC.

This clone was seen once. This sequence joins TRBV27 and TRBJ2-2; 9 bases line up with TRBD1. The CDR3 runs 16 residues. The germline gives CDR1 MNHEY, CDR2 SMNVEV (reference sequence). J gave up 8 bases and V 5 bases, and 12 bases lay outside the gene matches. CDR3 coding DNA: TGTGCCAGCAGTCTGACGGGACAGGGATGGGGGGGGGAGCTGTTTTTT. This translates into CASSLTGQGWGGELFF.

The V and J genes are TRBV15 and TRBJ2-1; 7 bases are a match to TRBD1. The CDR3 length is 15 residues. Trimming at V came to 5 bases and at J to 8 bases, leaving 12 bases not matched to a gene. CDR1 is LNHNV, CDR2 YYDKDF, per germline (reference sequence). The CDR3 spells CATSPRTGLGDEQFF. The CDR3 nucleotides read TGTGCCACCAGCCCTCGGACAGGTTTAGGGGATGAGCAGTTCTTC.